This TCR beta chain was identified during a study of CD8+ T cells in alopecia areata. Turning to this clone: Its target is unknown.

The study, taken as a whole, reports: Only one nonresponder was present, which leaves the link between baseline CD8+ expansion and response uncertain.

As for treatment: oral pan-JAK inhibitor, 5-10 mg twice daily. Extracted RNA was reverse transcribed into cDNA, the sequencing template. The assay was immunoSEQ multiplex PCR, and TCRdb's table has in-frame clones only and misses some. Altogether about 140,000 clones are present, 82% being singletons, with the ten largest covering 25%. CDR1 SGHVS and CDR2 FQNEAQ come from the germline V gene. Unmatched junction bases numbered 1, after V lost 1 base and J lost 7 bases. This CDR3 is 13 amino acids long. The sample was CD8+ T cells sorted from blood, taken at week 4, from a patient treated with tofacitinib. The TCR was taken from a human donor with alopecia areata. This chain links TRBV7-8 with TRBJ2-5; TRBD1 matches at 9 bases. The CDR3 coding sequence is TGTGCCAGCAGCTTAGGGACAGGGGCGACCCAGTACTTC. This codes for CASSLGTGATQYF.